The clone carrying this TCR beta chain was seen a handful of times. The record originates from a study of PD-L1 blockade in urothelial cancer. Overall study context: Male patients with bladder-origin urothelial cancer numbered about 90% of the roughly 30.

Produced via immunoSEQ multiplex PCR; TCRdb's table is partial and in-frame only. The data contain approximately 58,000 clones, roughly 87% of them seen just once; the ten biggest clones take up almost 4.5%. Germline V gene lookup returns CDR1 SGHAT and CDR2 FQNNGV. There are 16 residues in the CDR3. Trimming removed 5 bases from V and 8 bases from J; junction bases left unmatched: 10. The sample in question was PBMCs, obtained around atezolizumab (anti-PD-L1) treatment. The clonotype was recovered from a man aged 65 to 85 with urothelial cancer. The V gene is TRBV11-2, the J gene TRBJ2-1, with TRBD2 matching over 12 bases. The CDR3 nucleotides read TGTGCCAGCAGCGAGACTAGCGGGAGTATTGGCCATGAGCAGTTCTTC. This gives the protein CASSETSGSIGHEQFF.